This TCR beta chain came from a study of identical twins. Study-wide results and caveats: Twin-shared out-of-frame alpha sequences showed excess low generation probability.

This clonotype was observed a few times. The target antigen is unknown. V was pared by 0 bases and J by 5 bases, with 14 bases between. The V gene's germline CDR1 is LGHNA and CDR2 YNFKEQ. The length of the CDR3 is 15 residues. It was template switching that added a universal primer site, and there were unique molecular identifiers on the cDNA. TCRdb used MiXCR to reprocess the 5' RACE reads, holding one entry per CDR3 protein. This repertoire shows 450,000 or so distinct CDR3 sequences, 13% to 15% found once; its top ten account for around 0.52%. Every donor was a healthy Caucasian. The same sample was also studied in work on yellow fever vaccine responses in identical twins.

The chain has TRBV4-2 and TRBJ2-7; TRBD1 or TRBD2 may be the D gene (5 bases each). The sequenced material came from CD4+ T cells sorted from blood. This TCR was sampled from a woman aged 18-29 years in good health. CDR3 loop: CASSQDRQGVNEQYF. The CDR3 region has the DNA TGTGCCAGCAGCCAAGATAGGCAGGGAGTGAACGAGCAGTACTTC.